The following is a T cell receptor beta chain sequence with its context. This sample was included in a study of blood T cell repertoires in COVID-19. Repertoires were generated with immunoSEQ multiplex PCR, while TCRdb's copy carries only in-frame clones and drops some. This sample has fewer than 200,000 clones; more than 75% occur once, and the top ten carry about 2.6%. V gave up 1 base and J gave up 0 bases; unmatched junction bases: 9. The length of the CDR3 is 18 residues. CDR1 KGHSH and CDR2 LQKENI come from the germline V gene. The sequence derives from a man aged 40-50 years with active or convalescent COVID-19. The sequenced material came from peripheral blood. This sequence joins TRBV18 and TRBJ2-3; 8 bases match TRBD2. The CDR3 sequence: CASSPQRGINSSTDTQYF. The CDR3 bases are TGTGCCAGCTCACCACAGCGGGGGATTAACTCTAGCACAGATACGCAGTATTTT.